The 4 T cell receptor beta chains reported below all come from one sample, sequenced in a study of blood T cell repertoires in COVID-19. Profiling relied on immunoSEQ multiplex PCR, and the TCRdb table lists in-frame clones only, not all of them. The table has approximately 220,000 clones, around 90% seen once. Sequencing used PBMCs or T cells enriched from blood (not recorded which). These receptors came from a young man who had recovered from COVID-19.

This chain links TRBV7-8 with TRBJ1-4, with 8 bases fitting TRBD1. CDR3 length equals 17 residues. J gave up 7 bases and V 6 bases, and 16 bases lay outside the gene matches. CDR1 is SGHVS, CDR2 FQNEAQ, per germline. As DNA, the CDR3 is TGTGCCAGCAGACCGACCCTAACAGGGGGTCGTGGTGAAAAACTGTTTTTT. Translating gives CASRPTLTGGRGEKLFF. The variable domain in full, completed from reference TRBV7-8 and TRBJ1-4, reads GAGVSQSPRYKVAKRGQDVALRCDPISGHVSLFWYQQALGQGPEFLTYFQNEAQLDKSGLPSDRFFAERPEGSVSTLKIQRTQQEDSAVYLCASRPTLTGGRGEKLFFGSGTQLSVL.

The chain has TRBV5-1 and TRBJ2-1; 7 bases fit TRBD2. V lost 2 bases and J lost 9; bases outside the gene matches: 5. The CDR3 length is 13 residues. Germline V lookup: CDR1 SGHRS, CDR2 YFSETQ. The CDR3 reads CASSFGLVGEQFF. Written as DNA, the CDR3 is TGCGCCAGCAGCTTTGGACTAGTCGGTGAGCAGTTCTTC.

This sequence joins TRBV11-3 and TRBJ2-1; TRBD2 is a possible D gene (6 bases). The germline gives CDR1 SGHNT, CDR2 YENEEA. Trimming shortened V by 5 bases and J by 10 bases, and 27 bases separated the two germline ends. The CDR3 spans 17 residues. The CDR3 nucleotides are TGTGCCAGCAGCCTTGGGATTTGGGGAGGCCCGGGGAAGGAGCAGTTCTTC. This gives the protein CASSLGIWGGPGKEQFF.

V usage is TRBV4-3 and J usage is TRBJ2-7; possibly TRBD2 for D (5 bases). Germline CDR1 LGHNA, CDR2 YSLEER. V shed 1 base and J shed 3 bases, with 10 bases lying between them. This CDR3 contains 14 residues. The CDR3 spells CASSQGGPSYEQYF. CDR3 sequence (DNA): TGCGCCAGCAGCCAAGGCGGGCCCAGCTACGAGCAGTACTTC.